Listed below are T cell receptor beta chains from one sample, sequenced in a study of control samples from healthy donors and cancer patients. The repertoire was sequenced with immunoSEQ multiplex PCR; TCRdb's copy has only in-frame clones and lacks some. The repertoire consists of 400,000 to 500,000 clones, with 80% to 95% occurring once and the leading ten covering just under 6.5%. The sample comprised PBMCs. These receptors came from a man aged 40-50 years with head and neck cancer. Each CDR3 is given with its conserved first and last residue. D genes are given only for firm matches. A row's size may be missing; if present it is once, few, many or a size class.

J gene: TRBJ1-4
D gene: -
V gene: TRBV9
clone size: -
CDR3 length: 17
CDR3 DNA: TGTGCCAGCAGCCCGTCCGGAACCAGGAGCTATAATGAAAAACTGTTTTTT
CDR3 protein: CASSPSGTRSYNEKLFF

J gene: TRBJ2-5
D gene: -
V gene: TRBV5-5
clone size: -
CDR3 length: 16
CDR3 DNA: TGTGCCAGCAGCGGCTGGGACCATACGATCCAAGAGACCCAGTACTTC
CDR3 protein: CASSGWDHTIQETQYF

J gene: TRBJ2-2
D gene: -
V gene: TRBV30
clone size: -
CDR3 length: 13
CDR3 DNA: TGTGCCTGGAGTGGGGTGAACACCGGGGAGCTGTTTTTT
CDR3 protein: CAWSGVNTGELFF

J gene: TRBJ2-5
D gene: -
V gene: TRBV30
clone size: -
CDR3 length: 16
CDR3 DNA: TGTGCCTGGACTCTCGGGGGACAGACCCTCCAAGAGACCCAGTACTTC
CDR3 protein: CAWTLGGQTLQETQYF

J gene: TRBJ1-2
D gene: -
V gene: TRBV4-3
clone size: -
CDR3 length: 19
CDR3 DNA: TGCGCCAGCAGCCAAGATGTGGCCTTCGGGGGGGAGTGGAGCTATGGCTACACCTTC
CDR3 protein: CASSQDVAFGGEWSYGYTF

J gene: TRBJ1-2
D gene: TRBD1
V gene: TRBV4-3
clone size: -
CDR3 length: 17
CDR3 DNA: TGCGCCAGCAGCCATTTATACCCCGGACAGGGAGTAGTTGGCTACACCTTC
CDR3 protein: CASSHLYPGQGVVGYTF

J gene: TRBJ2-2
D gene: -
V gene: TRBV12-3/TRBV12-4
clone size: few
CDR3 length: 13
CDR3 DNA: TGTGCCAGCAGTCACACAGGGAACGGGGAGCTGTTTTTT
CDR3 protein: CASSHTGNGELFF

J gene: TRBJ2-7
D gene: -
V gene: TRBV10-3
clone size: -
CDR3 length: 12
CDR3 DNA: TGTGCCATCGGGGGGGCGAGCTACGAGCAGTACTTC
CDR3 protein: CAIGGASYEQYF

J gene: TRBJ2-3
D gene: -
V gene: TRBV14
clone size: once
CDR3 length: 16
CDR3 DNA: TGTGCCAGCAGCTTCTATAGGGGCCCCCGGGCAGATACGCAGTATTTT
CDR3 protein: CASSFYRGPRADTQYF

J gene: TRBJ2-7
D gene: -
V gene: TRBV7-2
clone size: -
CDR3 length: 11
CDR3 DNA: TGTGCCAGCAGCGTGGACAGCGAGCAGTACTTC
CDR3 protein: CASSVDSEQYF